This passage covers 25 T cell receptor beta chains from one sample sequenced in a study of CD8 T cells in ankylosing spondylitis. Notes on the study in general: A TCR beta motif of 7 to 9 highly homologous variants seemed to mark ankylosing spondylitis blood.

TCRdb used MiXCR to reprocess the 5' RACE reads, holding one entry per CDR3 protein. Here the sample spans under 550,000 distinct CDR3 sequences, 20% to 30% being singletons. These receptors' targets are unknown. Sequencing input: blood, either unsorted or a sorted T cell fraction (not recorded which). These receptors were collected from a male donor with ankylosing spondylitis.

This clonotype was counted a few times. The chain carries TRBV5-1 and TRBJ2-3; 9 nucleotides align to TRBD2. This CDR3 has 16 residues. V was pared by 2 bases and J by 0 bases, with 4 bases of the junction left unmatched. CDR1 and CDR2 from the germline V gene are SGHRS and YFSETQ. The CDR3 region has the DNA TGCGCCAGCAGCTTTCGACTAGCGGAGAGCACAGATACGCAGTATTTT. Protein product: CASSFRLAESTDTQYF.

This clonotype occurred a few times. This sequence joins TRBV7-6 and TRBJ2-3, with 10 nucleotides matching TRBD2. The germline CDR1 and CDR2 sequences are SGHVS and FNYEAQ. CDR3 length: 16 amino acids. Losses at the gene ends were 1 base for V and 7 bases for J; bases not matched to a gene: 8. CDR3 DNA sequence: TGTGCCAGCAGCTTAGGAGGGGTAGCGGGAGGATATACGCAGTATTTT. This translates into CASSLGGVAGGYTQYF.

Many counts were recorded for this clonotype. The chain recombines TRBV7-2 with TRBJ2-2; D is ambiguous. Germline assignment: CDR1 SGHTA and CDR2 FQGNSA. The CDR3 sequence is 14 residues long. Trimming pared 5 bases from V and 4 bases from J, leaving 11 bases between. CDR3 bases: TGTGCCAGCAGCGCAGGACGGCGCACCGGGGAGCTGTTTTTT. Translating gives CASSAGRRTGELFF.

CDR3 region: CASSLYQGPRSGNTIYF. The CDR3 DNA is TGTGCCAGCAGTTTATACCAGGGCCCTCGCTCTGGAAACACCATATATTTT. V and J are TRBV12-3 or TRBV12-4 and TRBJ1-3, with D tentatively TRBD1 (5 bases). Trimming took off 2 bases at V and 0 bases at J, with 14 bases between the two ends. The CDR3 extends over 17 amino acids.

The chain couples TRBV20-1 to TRBJ1-1; D is unclear. This CDR3 has 14 residues. The germline V gene encodes CDR1 DFQATT and CDR2 SNEGSKA (reference sequence). The germline V and J ends were trimmed by 1 base and 1 base, with 10 bases remaining between them. The CDR3, as DNA: TGCAGTGCTAGAGTGACAAGCCAGAACACTGAAGCTTTCTTT. Translating gives CSARVTSQNTEAFF.

The chain couples TRBV2 to TRBJ2-1; perhaps TRBD1 as D (6 bases). Germline loops: CDR1 SNHLY, CDR2 FYNNEI. This CDR3 has 16 amino acids. V was trimmed by 6 bases and J by 2 bases, leaving 17 bases between them. The CDR3 DNA is TGTGCCAGCAGCCTCACAGGGCGGGTAACCTACAATGAGCAGTTCTTC. Protein product: CASSLTGRVTYNEQFF. The full variable domain, with the rest looked up from reference TRBV2 and TRBJ2-1, is EPEVTQTPSHQVTQMGQEVILRCVPISNHLYFYWYRQILGQKVEFLVSFYNNEISEKSEIFDDQFSVERPDGSNFTLKIRSTKLEDSAMYFCASSLTGRVTYNEQFFGPGTRLTVL.

CDR3 sequence (DNA): TGTGCCAGCAGTGACTTTATGTCCGAAGCTTTCTTT. It encodes CASSDFMSEAFF. V is TRBV2 and J is TRBJ1-1; D gene uncertain. Germline values: CDR1 SNHLY, CDR2 FYNNEI. CDR3 length: 12 residues. Trimming pared 3 bases from V and 8 bases from J, leaving 10 bases between.

V is TRBV4-1 and J is TRBJ2-3, with TRBD2 matching 9 bases. Trimming removed 4 bases from V and 2 bases from J; junction bases left unmatched: 4. The CDR3 covers 15 residues. In germline, CDR1 is MGHRA, CDR2 YSYEKL. The CDR3 loop reads CASSLLAGDTDTQYF. CDR3 bases: TGCGCCAGCAGCCTATTAGCGGGGGACACAGATACGCAGTATTTT.

The chain has TRBV5-1 and TRBJ2-6, with D unclear. CDR1 and CDR2 from the germline V gene are SGHRS and YFSETQ. Trimming left V 3 bases short and J 0 bases short, with 10 bases between. The CDR3 sequence is 16 residues long. In DNA form, the CDR3 reads TGCGCCAGCAGCTCGAAACGAGCCTCTGGGGCCAACGTCCTGACTTTC. Translating it yields CASSSKRASGANVLTF.

The V and J genes are TRBV4-2 and TRBJ1-1, with unresolved D. Germline-derived CDR1 and CDR2 are LGHNA and YNFKEQ. The CDR3 has 13 residues. The V end was cut by 0 bases, the J end by 7 bases, with 9 bases between. The CDR3 reads CASSQEVPSEAFF. Here the CDR3 DNA reads TGTGCCAGCAGCCAAGAGGTGCCCAGTGAAGCTTTCTTT.

The chain recombines TRBV18 with TRBJ1-1; TRBD1 might be the D (6 bases). Germline V CDR1 and CDR2: KGHSH, LQKENI. The CDR3 is 16 amino acids. Trimming pared 2 bases from V and 5 bases from J, leaving 18 bases between. CDR3 residues: CASSPTRDKPQTEAFF. CDR3 nucleotides: TGTGCCAGCTCACCAACCCGGGACAAGCCTCAAACTGAAGCTTTCTTT.

The gene calls are TRBV25-1 and TRBJ1-4; no firm D call. Germline V gene lookup returns CDR1 MGHDK and CDR2 SYGVNS. Trimming removed 1 base at V and 13 bases at J, with 13 bases between. The CDR3 spans 13 residues. The DNA for the CDR3 is TGTGCCAGCAGTGAATTTGGGAGTCCCGGACTGTTTTTT. Its protein is CASSEFGSPGLFF.

The J gene is TRBJ2-3, the V gene TRBV7-9, with D possibly being TRBD2 (5 bases). V shed 5 bases and J shed 1 base, with 16 bases lying between them. This CDR3 has 16 amino acids. Per the germline V gene, CDR1 is SEHNR and CDR2 is FQNEAQ (reference sequence). As DNA, the CDR3 is TGTGCCAGCAGCCCCGGACTCCCCGCCCGCACAGATACGCAGTATTTT. It is translated as CASSPGLPARTDTQYF.

The chain joins TRBV3-1 to TRBJ2-5, with 9 bases matching TRBD2. Germline assignment: CDR1 LGHDT and CDR2 YNNKEL (reference sequence). The CDR3 totals 15 residues. J gave up 7 bases and V 1 base, and 7 bases lay outside the gene matches. CDR3 loop: CASSQGLAGPGTQYF. The CDR3 DNA sequence: TGTGCCAGCAGCCAAGGTCTAGCGGGGCCGGGGACCCAGTACTTC.

In this sample, this clonotype turned up a few times. This chain connects TRBV20-1 to TRBJ2-2, with 15 bases lining up with TRBD2. Germline lookup yields CDR1 DFQATT and CDR2 SNEGSKA (reference sequence). The CDR3 runs 18 residues. V gave up 6 bases and J gave up 2 bases; unmatched junction bases: 10. CDR3 region: CSAPPGTSGRSNTGELFF. DNA for the CDR3: TGCAGTGCCCCCCCCGGGACTAGCGGGAGGAGCAACACCGGGGAGCTGTTTTTT.

This clonotype came up a few times. The chain is built from TRBV14 and TRBJ2-1; 12 bases match TRBD2. The CDR3 extends over 17 amino acids. The V segment lost 8 bases and the J segment 0 bases; nucleotides outside the gene matches: 8. Looked up from germline, CDR1 is SGHDN and CDR2 is FVKESK. This CDR3 reads CASGTSGYSSSYNEQFF. The CDR3 nucleotides read TGTGCCAGCGGGACTAGCGGGTATTCGAGCTCCTACAATGAGCAGTTCTTC.

This clonotype has a handful of counts. The V call is TRBV4-2, the J call TRBJ1-1; 9 bases line up with TRBD1. Germline assignment: CDR1 LGHNA and CDR2 YNFKEQ. The CDR3 spans 15 residues. V trimming: 2 bases; J trimming: 3 bases; junction bases outside the gene matches: 4. The DNA of the CDR3 is TGTGCCAGCAGCCAACCCTGGACAGGGGACACTGAAGCTTTCTTT. Its protein product is CASSQPWTGDTEAFF.

The chain combines TRBV30 with TRBJ1-5; D is perhaps TRBD1 (6 bases). The length of the CDR3 is 13 residues. Trimming cost V 3 bases and J 7 bases, with 13 bases left between them. Germline CDR1 GTSNPN, CDR2 SVGIG (reference sequence). CDR3 sequence reads: CAWSKGGGQPQHF. CDR3 DNA sequence: TGTGCCTGGAGCAAAGGGGGAGGGCAGCCCCAGCATTTT. Together with reference TRBV30 and TRBJ1-5, the CDR3 gives the full variable domain: SQTIHQWPATLVQPVGSPLSLECTVEGTSNPNLYWYRQAAGRGLQLLFYSVGIGQISSEVPQNLSASRPQDRQFILSSKKLLLSDSGFYLCAWSKGGGQPQHFGDGTRLSIL.

The chain couples TRBV5-6 to TRBJ2-1; the D is unclear. The germline V gene encodes CDR1 SGHDT and CDR2 YYEEEE. V was clipped by 6 bases and J by 1 base, with 14 bases between them. The CDR3 length is 15 residues. CDR3 bases: TGTGCCAGCACCGATGGCCCGGTATCCTACAATGAGCAGTTCTTC. Residues: CASTDGPVSYNEQFF.

This clonotype came up a few times. The J gene is TRBJ1-5, the V gene TRBV7-2; D gene ambiguous. This CDR3 contains 13 residues. Trimming cost V 6 bases and J 6 bases, with 12 bases left between them. The germline CDR1 and CDR2 sequences are SGHTA and FQGNSA. This CDR3 reads CASSSERSQPQHF. CDR3 DNA sequence: TGTGCCAGCAGTAGTGAAAGGAGTCAGCCCCAGCATTTT.

The genes are TRBV20-1 and TRBJ1-6; tentative D call: TRBD1 (5 bases). This CDR3 is built from 14 residues. Germline lookup yields CDR1 DFQATT and CDR2 SNEGSKA (reference sequence). Between the trimmed V and J ends, which lost 1 base and 8 bases, there was a span of 12 bases. The CDR3 spells CSARVPEGYSPLHF. CDR3 in DNA: TGCAGTGCTAGAGTTCCCGAGGGGTATTCACCCCTCCACTTT.

This clonotype was found a few times. V gene TRBV20-1 combines with J gene TRBJ2-2; the D is unclear. Looked up from germline, CDR1 is DFQATT and CDR2 is SNEGSKA (reference sequence). The CDR3 loop spans 15 amino acids. Trimming shortened V by 0 bases and J by 1 base, and 9 bases separated the two germline ends. The CDR3 reads CSARDYKMNTGELFF. CDR3 DNA sequence: TGCAGTGCTAGAGATTATAAAATGAACACCGGGGAGCTGTTTTTT.

This chain links TRBV20-1 with TRBJ2-5; a weak D match, TRBD1 (5 bases). Germline V lookup: CDR1 DFQATT, CDR2 SNEGSKA (reference sequence). Trimming took off 0 bases at V and 4 bases at J, with 12 bases between the two ends. There are 14 residues in the CDR3. CDR3 amino acids: CSARDPWGSETQYF. The CDR3 DNA follows: TGCAGTGCTAGAGACCCCTGGGGCTCAGAGACCCAGTACTTC.

This chain connects TRBV29-1 to TRBJ2-1, with 7 bases fitting TRBD2. Germline CDR1 and CDR2: SQVTM and ANQGSEA. The CDR3 extends over 14 amino acids. Germline trimming cut 2 bases from V and 6 bases from J; bases unmatched to any gene: 7. CDR3 DNA: TGCAGCGTTGAACGGGCGGGGGACCTCAATGAGCAGTTCTTC. Translation gives CSVERAGDLNEQFF.

J is TRBJ2-5 and V is TRBV5-6; D not resolved. Per germline, CDR1 SGHDT and CDR2 YYEEEE. Between the trimmed V and J ends, which lost 4 bases and 1 base, there was a span of 8 bases. The CDR3 sequence is 13 residues long. CDR3 sequence reads: CASSLQPQETQYF. In DNA form, the CDR3 reads TGTGCCAGCAGCCTACAGCCCCAAGAGACCCAGTACTTC.